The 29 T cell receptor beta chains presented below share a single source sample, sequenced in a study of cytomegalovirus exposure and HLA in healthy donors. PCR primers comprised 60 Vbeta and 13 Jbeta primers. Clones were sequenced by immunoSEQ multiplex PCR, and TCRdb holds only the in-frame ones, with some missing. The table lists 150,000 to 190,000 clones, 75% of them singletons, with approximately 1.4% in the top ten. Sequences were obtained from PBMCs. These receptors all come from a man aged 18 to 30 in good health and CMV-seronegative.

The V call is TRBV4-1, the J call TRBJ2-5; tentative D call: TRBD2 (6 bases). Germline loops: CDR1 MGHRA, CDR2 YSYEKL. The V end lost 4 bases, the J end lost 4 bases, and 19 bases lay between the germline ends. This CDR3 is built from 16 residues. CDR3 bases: TGCGCCAGCAGCCCCCAATGGGGGGAGATAGGAGAGACCCAGTACTTC. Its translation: CASSPQWGEIGETQYF.

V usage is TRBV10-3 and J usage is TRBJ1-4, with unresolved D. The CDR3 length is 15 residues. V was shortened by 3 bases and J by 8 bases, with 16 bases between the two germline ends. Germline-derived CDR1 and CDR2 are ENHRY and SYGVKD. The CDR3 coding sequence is TGTGCCATCAGTGACGACCGCGGGCTTAACGAAAAACTGTTTTTT. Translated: CAISDDRGLNEKLFF.

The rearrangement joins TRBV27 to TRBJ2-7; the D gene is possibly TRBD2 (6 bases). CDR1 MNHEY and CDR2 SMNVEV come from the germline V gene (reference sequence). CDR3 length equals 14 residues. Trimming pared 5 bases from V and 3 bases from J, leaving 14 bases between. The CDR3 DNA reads TGTGCCAGCAGTGTACTCGGGAGTATCTACGAGCAGTACTTC. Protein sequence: CASSVLGSIYEQYF.

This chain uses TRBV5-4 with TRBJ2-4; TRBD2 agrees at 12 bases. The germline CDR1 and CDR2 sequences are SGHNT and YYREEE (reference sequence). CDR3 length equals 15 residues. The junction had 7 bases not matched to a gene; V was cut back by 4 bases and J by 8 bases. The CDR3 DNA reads TGTGCCAGCAGCGAACTAGCGGGAGGTCGATACATTCAGTACTTC. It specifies CASSELAGGRYIQYF.

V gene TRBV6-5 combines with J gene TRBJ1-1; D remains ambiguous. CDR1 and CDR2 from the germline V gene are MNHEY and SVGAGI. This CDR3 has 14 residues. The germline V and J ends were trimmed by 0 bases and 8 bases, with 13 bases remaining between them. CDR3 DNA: TGTGCCAGCAGTTACTCTTCGGCGGCTGGGGAAGCTTTCTTT. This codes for CASSYSSAAGEAFF.

CDR3 sequence reads: CASTGGGSQETQYF. CDR3 sequence (DNA): TGTGCCAGCACCGGGGGGGGCAGTCAAGAGACCCAGTACTTC. The gene calls are TRBV13 and TRBJ2-5; 8 nucleotides line up with TRBD2. Germline CDR1 PRHDT, CDR2 FYEKMQ (reference sequence). V lost 7 bases to trimming and J lost 2 bases; unmatched junction nucleotides: 6. The CDR3 is 14 amino acids.

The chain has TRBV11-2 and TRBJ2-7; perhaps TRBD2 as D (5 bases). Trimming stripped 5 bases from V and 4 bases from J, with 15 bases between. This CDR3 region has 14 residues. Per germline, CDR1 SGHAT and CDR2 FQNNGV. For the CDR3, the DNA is TGTGCCAGCAGCCCCCGAGACGGCGGGTACGAGCAGTACTTC. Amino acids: CASSPRDGGYEQYF.

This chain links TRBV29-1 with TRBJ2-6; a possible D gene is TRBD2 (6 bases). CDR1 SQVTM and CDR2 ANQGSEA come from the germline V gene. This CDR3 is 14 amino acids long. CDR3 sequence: CPLDGGAGANVLTF. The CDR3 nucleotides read TGCCCCCTAGACGGGGGTGCGGGGGCCAACGTCCTGACTTTC.

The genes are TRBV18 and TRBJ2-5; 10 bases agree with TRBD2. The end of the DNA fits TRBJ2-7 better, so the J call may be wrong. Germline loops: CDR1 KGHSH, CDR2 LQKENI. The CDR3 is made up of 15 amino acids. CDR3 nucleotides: TGTGCCAGCTCACCACAGAGCGGGAGGGCAGGCGAGCAGTACTTC. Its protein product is CASSPQSGRAGEQYF.

CDR3 protein: CASQQGGLGNTIYF. For the CDR3, the DNA is TGTGCCAGTCAACAGGGGGGCTTAGGAAACACCATATATTTT. The chain couples TRBV6-1 to TRBJ1-3; 8 nucleotides align to TRBD1. CDR3 length: 14 residues. Per the germline V gene, CDR1 is MNHNS and CDR2 is SASEGT. Trimming took 9 bases from V and 4 from J; bases not matched to a gene: 8.

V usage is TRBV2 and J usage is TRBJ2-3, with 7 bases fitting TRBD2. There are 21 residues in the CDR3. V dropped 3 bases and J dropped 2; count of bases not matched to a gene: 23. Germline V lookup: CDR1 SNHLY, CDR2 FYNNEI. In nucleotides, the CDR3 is TGTGCCAGCAGTGATTATCCGGGACCCACCTCGACTAGCTGGCCCACAGATACGCAGTATTTT. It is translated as CASSDYPGPTSTSWPTDTQYF.

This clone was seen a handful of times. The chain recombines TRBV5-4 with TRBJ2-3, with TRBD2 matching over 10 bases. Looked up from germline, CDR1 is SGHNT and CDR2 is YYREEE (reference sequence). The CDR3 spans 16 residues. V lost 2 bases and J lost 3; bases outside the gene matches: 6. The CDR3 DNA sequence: TGTGCCAGCAGCTTATTCCTAGCGGGAGCGACAGATACGCAGTATTTT. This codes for CASSLFLAGATDTQYF.

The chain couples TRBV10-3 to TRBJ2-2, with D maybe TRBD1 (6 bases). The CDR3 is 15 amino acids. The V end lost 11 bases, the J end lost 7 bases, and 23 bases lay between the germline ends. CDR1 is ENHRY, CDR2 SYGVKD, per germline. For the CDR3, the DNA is TGTGCCGGCGCGGACAGTACTCCAATAGACGGGGAGCTGTTTTTT. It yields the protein CAGADSTPIDGELFF.

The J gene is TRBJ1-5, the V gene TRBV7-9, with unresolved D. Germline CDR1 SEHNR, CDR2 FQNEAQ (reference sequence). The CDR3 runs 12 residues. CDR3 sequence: CSSQALDQPQHF. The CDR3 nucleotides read TGTTCCTCTCAGGCGCTTGATCAGCCCCAGCATTTT.

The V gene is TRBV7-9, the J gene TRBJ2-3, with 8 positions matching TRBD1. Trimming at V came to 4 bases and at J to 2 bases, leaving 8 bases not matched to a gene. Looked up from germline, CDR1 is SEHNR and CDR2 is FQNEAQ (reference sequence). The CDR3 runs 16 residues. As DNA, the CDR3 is TGTGCCAGCAGCTCCTACCGGGACAGGACCACAGATACGCAGTATTTT. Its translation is CASSSYRDRTTDTQYF.

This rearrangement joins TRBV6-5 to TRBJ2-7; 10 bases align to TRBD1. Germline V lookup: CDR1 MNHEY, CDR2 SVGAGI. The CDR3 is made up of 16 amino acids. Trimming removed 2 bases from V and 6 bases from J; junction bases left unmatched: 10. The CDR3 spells CASSYPRTGGDVEQYF. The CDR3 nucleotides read TGTGCCAGCAGTTACCCCCGGACAGGGGGGGACGTCGAGCAGTACTTC.

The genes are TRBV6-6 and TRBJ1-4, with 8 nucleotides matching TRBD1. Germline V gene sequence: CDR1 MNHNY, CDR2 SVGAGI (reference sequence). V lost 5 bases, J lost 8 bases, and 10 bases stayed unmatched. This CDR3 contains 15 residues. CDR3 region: CASSGGTGETEKLFF. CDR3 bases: TGTGCCAGCAGTGGAGGGACAGGAGAAACCGAAAAACTGTTTTTT.

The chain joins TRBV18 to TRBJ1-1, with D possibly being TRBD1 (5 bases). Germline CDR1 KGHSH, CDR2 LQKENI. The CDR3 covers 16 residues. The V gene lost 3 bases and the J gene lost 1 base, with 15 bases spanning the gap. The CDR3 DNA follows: TGTGCCAGCTCACCCCGGGCGGGGCGAGGGAACACTGAAGCTTTCTTT. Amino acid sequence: CASSPRAGRGNTEAFF. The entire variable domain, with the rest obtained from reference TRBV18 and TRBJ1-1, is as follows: NAGVMQNPRHLVRRRGQEARLRCSPMKGHSHVYWYRQLPEEGLKFMVYLQKENIIDESGMPKERFSAEFPKEGPSILRIQQVVRGDSAAYFCASSPRAGRGNTEAFFGQGTRLTVV.

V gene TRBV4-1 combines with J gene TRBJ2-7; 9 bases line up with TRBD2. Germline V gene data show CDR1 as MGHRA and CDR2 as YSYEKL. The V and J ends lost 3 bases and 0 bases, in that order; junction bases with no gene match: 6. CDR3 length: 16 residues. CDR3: CASSQPTSGHSYEQYF. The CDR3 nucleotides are TGCGCCAGCAGCCAGCCTACTAGCGGGCACTCCTACGAGCAGTACTTC.

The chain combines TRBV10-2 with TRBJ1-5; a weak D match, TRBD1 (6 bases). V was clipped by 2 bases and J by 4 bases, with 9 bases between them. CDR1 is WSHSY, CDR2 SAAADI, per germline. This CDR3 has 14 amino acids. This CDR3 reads CASSEGGANQPQHF. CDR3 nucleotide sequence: TGCGCCAGCAGTGAGGGGGGGGCTAATCAGCCCCAGCATTTT.

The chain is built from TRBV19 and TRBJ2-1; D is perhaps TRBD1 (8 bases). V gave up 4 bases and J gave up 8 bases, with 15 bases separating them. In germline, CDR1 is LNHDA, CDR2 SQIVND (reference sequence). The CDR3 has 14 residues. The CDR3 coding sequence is TGTGCCAGTAGTAATCGACAGGGGAGGGATGAGCAGTTCTTC. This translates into CASSNRQGRDEQFF.

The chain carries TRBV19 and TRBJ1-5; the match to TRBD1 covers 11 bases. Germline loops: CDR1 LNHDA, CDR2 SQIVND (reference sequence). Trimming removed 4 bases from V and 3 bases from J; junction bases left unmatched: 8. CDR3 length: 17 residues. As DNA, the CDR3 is TGTGCCAGTAGTAGACCCGGGACAGGGGGTATCAATCAGCCCCAGCATTTT. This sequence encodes CASSRPGTGGINQPQHF.

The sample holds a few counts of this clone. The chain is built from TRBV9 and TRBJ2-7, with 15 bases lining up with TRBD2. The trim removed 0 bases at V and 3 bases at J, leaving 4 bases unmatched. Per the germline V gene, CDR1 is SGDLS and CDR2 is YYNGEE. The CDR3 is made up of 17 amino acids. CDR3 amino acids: CASSVARTSGRVYEQYF. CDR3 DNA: TGTGCCAGCAGCGTAGCCCGGACTAGCGGGAGGGTCTACGAGCAGTACTTC.

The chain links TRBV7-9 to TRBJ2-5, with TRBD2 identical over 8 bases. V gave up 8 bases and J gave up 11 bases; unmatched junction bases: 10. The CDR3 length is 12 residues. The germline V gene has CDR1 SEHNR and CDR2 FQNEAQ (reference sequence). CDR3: CASHVAGRQQYF. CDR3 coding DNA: TGTGCCAGCCATGTAGCGGGACGCCAACAGTACTTC.

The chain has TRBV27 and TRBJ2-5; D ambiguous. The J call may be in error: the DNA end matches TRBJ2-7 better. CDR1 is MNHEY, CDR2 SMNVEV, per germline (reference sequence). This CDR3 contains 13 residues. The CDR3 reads CASSSDLSYEQYF. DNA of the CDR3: TGTGCCAGCAGTTCCGACTTATCCTACGAGCAGTACTTC.

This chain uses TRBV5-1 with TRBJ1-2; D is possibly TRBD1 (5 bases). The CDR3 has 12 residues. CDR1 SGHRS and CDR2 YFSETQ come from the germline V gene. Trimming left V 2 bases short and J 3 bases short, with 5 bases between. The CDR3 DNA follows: TGCGCCAGCAGCTTAGGGGACTATGGCTACACCTTC. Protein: CASSLGDYGYTF.

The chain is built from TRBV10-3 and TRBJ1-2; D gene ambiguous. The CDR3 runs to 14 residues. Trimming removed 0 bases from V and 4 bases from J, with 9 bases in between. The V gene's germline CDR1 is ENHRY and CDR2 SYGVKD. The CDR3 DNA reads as TGTGCCATCAGTGAGTCCCCGACACCCTATGGCTACACCTTC. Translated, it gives CAISESPTPYGYTF.

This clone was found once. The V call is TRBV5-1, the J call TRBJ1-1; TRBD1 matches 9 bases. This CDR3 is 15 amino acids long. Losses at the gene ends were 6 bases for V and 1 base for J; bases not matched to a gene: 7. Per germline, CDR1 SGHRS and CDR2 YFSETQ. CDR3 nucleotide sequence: TGCGCCAGCACATCTACGGGACAGGGGAACACTGAAGCTTTCTTT. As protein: CASTSTGQGNTEAFF.

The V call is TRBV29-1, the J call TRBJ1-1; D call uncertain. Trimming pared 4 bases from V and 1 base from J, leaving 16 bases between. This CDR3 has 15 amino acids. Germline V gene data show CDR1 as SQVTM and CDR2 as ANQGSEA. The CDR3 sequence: CSVVPMESGNTEAFF. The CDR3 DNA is TGCAGCGTTGTCCCCATGGAATCGGGGAACACTGAAGCTTTCTTT.